This T cell receptor (beta chain) was found in a study of shared clonotypes between healthy human individuals. In germline, CDR1 is GTSNPN, CDR2 SVGIG (reference sequence). J lost 7 bases, V lost 1 base, and 10 bases had no gene match. The CDR3 runs to 15 residues. The method was immunoSEQ multiplex PCR; TCRdb's version includes in-frame clones alone and lacks a portion of them. The sample lists some 2,000,000 clones, 90% to 95% occurring once. The TCR was taken from a young man in good health. The V call is TRBV30, the J call TRBJ2-3; 8 positions agree with TRBD2. Sequenced material: naive CD4+ T cells sorted from blood. Subset indicated: CD45RA+ positively selected. In nucleotides, the CDR3 is TGTGCCTGGAGTGCGGGGGGGGGACCCCGGAATACGCAGTATTTT. Amino acids: CAWSAGGGPRNTQYF.